The 7 T cell receptor beta chains below were found in one sample sequenced in a study of blood T cell repertoires in COVID-19. This table comes from immunoSEQ multiplex PCR, and its TCRdb copy is limited to in-frame clones, with some not included. The repertoire holds some 60,000 clones, with 85% as singletons. The specimen sequenced was peripheral blood. These receptors were obtained from a human donor in a cohort sampled during active COVID-19.

The chain combines TRBV5-1 with TRBJ2-5; perhaps TRBD2 as D (5 bases). CDR3 length: 15 residues. V was trimmed by 0 bases and J by 3 bases, leaving 12 bases between them. Germline lookup yields CDR1 SGHRS and CDR2 YFSETQ. CDR3 in amino acids: CASSLEIGRKETQYF. Written as DNA, the CDR3 is TGCGCCAGCAGCTTGGAGATAGGGAGAAAAGAGACCCAGTACTTC.

This rearrangement joins TRBV7-2 to TRBJ2-7; D is perhaps TRBD2 (5 bases). The CDR3 totals 15 residues. CDR1 is SGHTA and CDR2 is FQGNSA in the germline V gene. V shed 5 bases and J shed 0 bases, with 14 bases lying between them. This CDR3 reads CASSPGLRSSYEQYF. The CDR3 bases are TGTGCCAGCAGCCCAGGACTCCGGAGCTCCTACGAGCAGTACTTC.

The chain has TRBV11-3 and TRBJ1-2; TRBD1 might be the D (5 bases). V lost 6 bases, J lost 1 base, and 9 bases lay in between. In germline, CDR1 is SGHNT, CDR2 YENEEA. The length of the CDR3 is 13 residues. The CDR3 coding sequence is TGTGCCAGCAGTCCTCAGGGTAACTATGGCTACACCTTC. Protein product: CASSPQGNYGYTF.

The genes are TRBV11-3 and TRBJ1-2; D unresolved. V was pared by 5 bases and J by 4 bases, with 8 bases between. Per germline, CDR1 SGHNT and CDR2 YENEEA. The CDR3 covers 12 residues. CDR3 loop: CASSVAGYGYTF. DNA for the CDR3: TGTGCCAGCAGCGTTGCGGGCTATGGCTACACCTTC. The full variable domain, its missing parts supplied by reference TRBV11-3 and TRBJ1-2, is EAGVVQSPRYKIIEKKQPVAFWCNPISGHNTLYWYLQNLGQGPELLIRYENEEAVDDSQLPKDRFSAERLKGVDSTLKIQPAELGDSAVYLCASSVAGYGYTFGSGTRLTVV.

The chain has TRBV4-1 and TRBJ2-7, with TRBD2 matching over 9 bases. This CDR3 is built from 17 residues. V shed 0 bases and J 2 bases; nucleotides not matched to a gene: 8. Germline values: CDR1 MGHRA, CDR2 YSYEKL. CDR3 sequence: CASSQDRSSGVAYEQYF. DNA for the CDR3: TGCGCCAGCAGCCAAGATAGGTCTAGCGGGGTTGCCTACGAGCAGTACTTC.

This clone was found a few times. The chain joins TRBV7-9 to TRBJ2-1, with D uncertain. The germline V gene has CDR1 SEHNR and CDR2 FQNEAQ (reference sequence). V was trimmed by 5 bases and J by 11 bases, leaving 7 bases between them. The CDR3 sequence is 10 residues long. DNA of the CDR3: TGTGCCAGCAGCCTATCTAAGCAGTTCTTC. Amino acids: CASSLSKQFF.

This chain uses TRBV5-1 with TRBJ1-1; no reliable D call. The germline V gene has CDR1 SGHRS and CDR2 YFSETQ. Deletions cut 4 bases from V and 4 bases from J, with 11 bases between. The CDR3 runs 13 residues. The CDR3: CASSAAVGTEAFF. The DNA of the CDR3 is TGCGCCAGCAGCGCGGCGGTTGGCACTGAAGCTTTCTTT. The full variable domain, rest sourced from reference TRBV5-1 and TRBJ1-1, is KAGVTQTPRYLIKTRGQQVTLSCSPISGHRSVSWYQQTPGQGLQFLFEYFSETQRNKGNFPGRFSGRQFSNSRSEMNVSTLELGDSALYLCASSAAVGTEAFFGQGTRLTVV.